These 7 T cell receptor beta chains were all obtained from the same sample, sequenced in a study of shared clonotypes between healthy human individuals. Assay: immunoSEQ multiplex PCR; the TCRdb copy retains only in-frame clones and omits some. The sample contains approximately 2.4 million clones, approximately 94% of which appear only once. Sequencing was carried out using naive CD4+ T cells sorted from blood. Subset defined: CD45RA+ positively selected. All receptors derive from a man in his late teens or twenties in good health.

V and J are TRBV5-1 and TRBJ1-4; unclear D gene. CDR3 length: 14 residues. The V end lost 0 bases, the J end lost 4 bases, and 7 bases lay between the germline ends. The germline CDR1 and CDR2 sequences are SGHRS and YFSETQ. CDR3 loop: CASSLAANNEKLFF. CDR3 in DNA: TGCGCCAGCAGCTTGGCCGCAAATAATGAAAAACTGTTTTTT. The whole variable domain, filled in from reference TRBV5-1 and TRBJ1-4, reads KAGVTQTPRYLIKTRGQQVTLSCSPISGHRSVSWYQQTPGQGLQFLFEYFSETQRNKGNFPGRFSGRQFSNSRSEMNVSTLELGDSALYLCASSLAANNEKLFFGSGTQLSVL.

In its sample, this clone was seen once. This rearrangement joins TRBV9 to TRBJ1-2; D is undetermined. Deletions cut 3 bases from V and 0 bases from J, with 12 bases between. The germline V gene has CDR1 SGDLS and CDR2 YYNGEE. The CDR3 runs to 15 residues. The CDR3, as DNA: TGTGCCAGCAGCGAGGGATTGACCGCTAACTATGGCTACACCTTC. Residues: CASSEGLTANYGYTF. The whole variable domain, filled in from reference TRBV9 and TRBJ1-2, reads DSGVTQTPKHLITATGQRVTLRCSPRSGDLSVYWYQQSLDQGLQFLIQYYNGEERAKGNILERFSAQQFPDLHSELNLSSLELGDSALYFCASSEGLTANYGYTFGSGTRLTVV.

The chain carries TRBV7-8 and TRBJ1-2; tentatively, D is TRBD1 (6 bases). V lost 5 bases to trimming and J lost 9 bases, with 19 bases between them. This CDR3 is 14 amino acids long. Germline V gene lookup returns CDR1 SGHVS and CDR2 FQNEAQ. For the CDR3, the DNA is TGTGCCAGCAGCCCCCTGAGACAGGAGAAAAGCTACACCTTC. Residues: CASSPLRQEKSYTF. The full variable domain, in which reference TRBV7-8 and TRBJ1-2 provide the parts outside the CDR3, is GAGVSQSPRYKVAKRGQDVALRCDPISGHVSLFWYQQALGQGPEFLTYFQNEAQLDKSGLPSDRFFAERPEGSVSTLKIQRTQQEDSAVYLCASSPLRQEKSYTFGSGTRLTVV.

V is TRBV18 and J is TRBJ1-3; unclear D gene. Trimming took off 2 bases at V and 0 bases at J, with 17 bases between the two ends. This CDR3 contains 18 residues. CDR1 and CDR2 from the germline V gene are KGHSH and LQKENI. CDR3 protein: CASSPIMWSPDSGNTIYF. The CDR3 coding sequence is TGTGCCAGCTCACCAATTATGTGGTCTCCTGACTCTGGAAACACCATATATTTT.

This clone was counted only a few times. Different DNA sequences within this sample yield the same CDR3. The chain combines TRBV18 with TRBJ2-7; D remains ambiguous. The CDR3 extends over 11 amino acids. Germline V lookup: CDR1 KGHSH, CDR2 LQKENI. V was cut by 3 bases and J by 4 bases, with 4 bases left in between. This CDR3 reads CASSPEYEQYF. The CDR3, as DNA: TGTGCCAGCTCACCTGAGTACGAGCAGTACTTC. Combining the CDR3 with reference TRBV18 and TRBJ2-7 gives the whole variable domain NAGVMQNPRHLVRRRGQEARLRCSPMKGHSHVYWYRQLPEEGLKFMVYLQKENIIDESGMPKERFSAEFPKEGPSILRIQQVVRGDSAAYFCASSPEYEQYFGPGTRLTVT.

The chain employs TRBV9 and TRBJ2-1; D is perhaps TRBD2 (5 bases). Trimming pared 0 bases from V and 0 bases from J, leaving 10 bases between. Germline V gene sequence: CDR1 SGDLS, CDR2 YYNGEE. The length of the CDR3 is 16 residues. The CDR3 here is CASSVVAWSSYNEQFF. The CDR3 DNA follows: TGTGCCAGCAGCGTAGTAGCGTGGAGCTCCTACAATGAGCAGTTCTTC.

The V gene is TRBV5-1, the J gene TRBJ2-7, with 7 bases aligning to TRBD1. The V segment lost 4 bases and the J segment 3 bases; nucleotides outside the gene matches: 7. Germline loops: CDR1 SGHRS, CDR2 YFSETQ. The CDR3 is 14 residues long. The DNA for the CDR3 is TGCGCCAGCAGCGATCCGAGACAGGGCTACGAGCAGTACTTC. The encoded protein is CASSDPRQGYEQYF.